The entry that follows covers one T cell receptor (beta chain) sequence. This specimen belongs to a study of blood T cell repertoires in COVID-19. Per the study methods: Reference gene primer amplification in the assay estimated nucleated cell counts. Measured with immunoSEQ multiplex PCR; TCRdb has only the in-frame clones, and not every one. V and J calls and clone size are copied from that table; D and trimming were computed from the DNA. The sample lists some 150,000 clones, around nine tenths occurring once. Deletions cut 0 bases from V and 2 bases from J, with 11 bases between. CDR3 length: 15 residues. The germline gives CDR1 SGHRS, CDR2 YFSETQ.

The genes are TRBV5-1 and TRBJ1-1, with D hard to call. The TCR originated in a man aged 60-69 years with active or convalescent COVID-19. The specimen was peripheral blood. Here the CDR3 reads CASSLAGVLNTEAFF. The CDR3 DNA sequence: TGCGCCAGCAGCTTGGCCGGGGTATTAAACACTGAAGCTTTCTTT.